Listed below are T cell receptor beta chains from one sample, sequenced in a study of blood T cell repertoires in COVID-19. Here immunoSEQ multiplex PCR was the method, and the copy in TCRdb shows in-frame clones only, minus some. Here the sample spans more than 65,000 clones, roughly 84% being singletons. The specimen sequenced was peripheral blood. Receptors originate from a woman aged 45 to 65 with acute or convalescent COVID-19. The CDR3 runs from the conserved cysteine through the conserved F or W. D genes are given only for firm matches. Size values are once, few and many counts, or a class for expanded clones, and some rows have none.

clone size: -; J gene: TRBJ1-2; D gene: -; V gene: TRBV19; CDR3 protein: CASWTVSAYGYTF; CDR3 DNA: TGTGCCAGCTGGACAGTGTCGGCCTATGGCTACACCTTC
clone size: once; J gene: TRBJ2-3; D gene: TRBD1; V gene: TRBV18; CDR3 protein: CASSPPVQGYSTDTQYF; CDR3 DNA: TGTGCCAGCTCACCACCCGTACAGGGGTATTCCACAGATACGCAGTATTTT
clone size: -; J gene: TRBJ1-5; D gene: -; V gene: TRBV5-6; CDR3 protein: CASSLGSQPQHF; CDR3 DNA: TGTGCCAGCAGCTTGGGGAGTCAGCCCCAGCATTTT
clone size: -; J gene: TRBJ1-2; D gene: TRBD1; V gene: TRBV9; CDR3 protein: CASSITGGDYGYTF; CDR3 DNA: TGTGCCAGCAGCATTACAGGGGGGGACTATGGCTACACCTTC
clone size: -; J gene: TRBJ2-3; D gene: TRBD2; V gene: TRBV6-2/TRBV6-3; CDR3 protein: CASSKGLAGGGTSTDTQYF; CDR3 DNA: TGTGCCAGCAGTAAAGGACTAGCGGGAGGAGGGACTAGCACAGATACGCAGTATTTT
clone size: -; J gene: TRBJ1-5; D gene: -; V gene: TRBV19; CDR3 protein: CASSLIVGETQPQHF; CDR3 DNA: TGTGCCAGTAGTCTGATAGTTGGGGAGACCCAGCCCCAGCATTTT
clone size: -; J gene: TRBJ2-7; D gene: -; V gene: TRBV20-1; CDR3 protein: CSGGRSYEQYF; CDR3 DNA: TGCAGTGGGGGCAGGTCCTACGAGCAGTACTTC
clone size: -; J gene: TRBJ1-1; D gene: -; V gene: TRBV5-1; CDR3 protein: CASSGGITPEAFF; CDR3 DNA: TGCGCCAGCAGCGGAGGGATTACTCCTGAAGCTTTCTTT
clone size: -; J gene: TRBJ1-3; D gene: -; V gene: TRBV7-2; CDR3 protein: CASSSKLKSLSSANTIYF; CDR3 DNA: TGTGCCAGCAGCTCTAAGTTAAAGTCCCTCTCCTCAGCGAACACCATATATTTT
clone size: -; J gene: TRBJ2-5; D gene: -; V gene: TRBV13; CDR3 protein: CASSQRAGQETQYF; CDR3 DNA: TGTGCCAGCAGCCAGCGCGCGGGTCAGGAGACCCAGTACTTC
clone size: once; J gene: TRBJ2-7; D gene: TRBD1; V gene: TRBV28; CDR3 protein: CASSRTGALYEQYF; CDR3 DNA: TGTGCCAGCAGCCGGACAGGGGCCCTCTACGAGCAGTACTTC
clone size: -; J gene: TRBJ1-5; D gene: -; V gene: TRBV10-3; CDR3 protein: CAINQGWDQPQHF; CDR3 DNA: TGTGCCATCAATCAGGGCTGGGATCAGCCCCAGCATTTT
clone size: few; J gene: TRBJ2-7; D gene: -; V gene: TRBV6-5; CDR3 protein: CASSQKALGGYEQYF; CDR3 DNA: TGTGCCAGCAGCCAGAAGGCCCTCGGGGGCTACGAGCAGTACTTC
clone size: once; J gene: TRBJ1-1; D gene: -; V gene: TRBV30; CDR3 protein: CAWSWQLNTEAFF; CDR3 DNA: TGTGCCTGGAGTTGGCAGTTGAACACTGAAGCTTTCTTT
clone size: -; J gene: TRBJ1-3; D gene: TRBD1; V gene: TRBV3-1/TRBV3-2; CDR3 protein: CASSQTGNSGNTIYF; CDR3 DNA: TGTGCCAGCAGCCAGACAGGGAACTCTGGAAACACCATATATTTT
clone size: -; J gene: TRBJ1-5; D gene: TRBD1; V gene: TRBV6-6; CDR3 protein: CASNQGQGAGTQHF; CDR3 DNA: TGTGCCAGCAACCAAGGACAGGGGGCAGGGACCCAGCATTTT
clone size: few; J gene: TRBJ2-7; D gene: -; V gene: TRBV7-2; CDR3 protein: CASSLVPGYGGAVSEQYF; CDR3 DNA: TGTGCCAGCAGCTTAGTTCCCGGTTATGGGGGGGCGGTCTCCGAGCAGTACTTC
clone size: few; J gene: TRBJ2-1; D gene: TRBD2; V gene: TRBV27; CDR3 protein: CASSLGTGGSTTYNEQFF; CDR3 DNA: TGTGCCAGCAGCCTGGGGACGGGAGGCTCCACGACTTACAATGAGCAGTTCTTC
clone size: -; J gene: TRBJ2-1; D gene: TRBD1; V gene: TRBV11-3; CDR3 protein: CASSLLGQGTTRGNEQFF; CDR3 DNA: TGTGCCAGCAGCCTACTAGGACAGGGGACAACTCGGGGCAATGAGCAGTTCTTC
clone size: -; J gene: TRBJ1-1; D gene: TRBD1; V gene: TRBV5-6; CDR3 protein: CASSGGQGGTEAFF; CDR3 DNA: TGTGCCAGCAGCGGTGGACAGGGTGGCACTGAAGCTTTCTTT
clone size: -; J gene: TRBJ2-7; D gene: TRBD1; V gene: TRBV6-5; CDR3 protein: CASSDRDRGSYEQYF; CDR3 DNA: TGTGCCAGCAGCGACCGGGACAGGGGTTCCTACGAGCAGTACTTC
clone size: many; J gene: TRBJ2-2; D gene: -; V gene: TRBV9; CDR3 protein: CASSFRLDSRGELFF; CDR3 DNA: TGTGCCAGCAGCTTCAGACTAGACTCGCGCGGGGAGCTGTTTTTT
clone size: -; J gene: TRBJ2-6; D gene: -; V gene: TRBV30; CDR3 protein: CAWSVKGAGANVLTF; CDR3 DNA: TGTGCCTGGAGTGTAAAAGGGGCTGGGGCCAACGTCCTGACTTTC
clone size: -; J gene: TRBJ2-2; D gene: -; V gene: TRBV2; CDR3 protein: CASSDRYTGELFF; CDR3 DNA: TGTGCCAGCAGTGATCGTTACACCGGGGAGCTGTTTTTT
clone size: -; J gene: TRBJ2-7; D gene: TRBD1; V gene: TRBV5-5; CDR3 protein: CASSFRQGAYEQYF; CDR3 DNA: TGTGCCAGCAGCTTTCGGCAGGGGGCTTACGAGCAGTACTTC
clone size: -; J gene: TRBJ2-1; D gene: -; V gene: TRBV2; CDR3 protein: CASSEMGTYNEQFF; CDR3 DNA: TGTGCCAGCAGTGAGATGGGGACTTACAATGAGCAGTTCTTC
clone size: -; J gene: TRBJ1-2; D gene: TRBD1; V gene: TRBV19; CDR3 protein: CASRDTGVYGYTF; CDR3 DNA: TGTGCCAGTAGGGATACAGGGGTGTATGGCTACACCTTC
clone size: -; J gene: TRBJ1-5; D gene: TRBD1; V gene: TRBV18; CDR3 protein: CASSPPGQGNQPQHF; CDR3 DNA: TGTGCCAGCTCACCTCCGGGACAGGGAAATCAGCCCCAGCATTTT
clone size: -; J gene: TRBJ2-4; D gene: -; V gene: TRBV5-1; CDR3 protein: CASSLITGGIQYF; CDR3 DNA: TGCGCCAGCAGCTTGATCACCGGAGGCATTCAGTACTTC
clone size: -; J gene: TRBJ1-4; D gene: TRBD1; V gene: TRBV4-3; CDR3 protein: CASSQLTGVGEKLFF; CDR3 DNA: TGCGCCAGCAGCCAGCTCACAGGGGTGGGGGAAAAACTGTTTTTT
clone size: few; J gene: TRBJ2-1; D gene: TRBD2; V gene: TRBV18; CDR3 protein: CASSPPRGGHGEQFF; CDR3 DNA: TGTGCCAGCTCACCACCTCGGGGGGGCCATGGGGAGCAGTTCTTC
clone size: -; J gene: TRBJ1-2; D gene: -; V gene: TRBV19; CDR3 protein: CASSLWGGQGDYGYTF; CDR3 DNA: TGTGCCAGTAGCTTGTGGGGGGGGCAAGGGGACTATGGCTACACCTTC